The 30 T cell receptor beta chains below were found in one sample sequenced in a study of blood T cell repertoires in COVID-19. Method: immunoSEQ multiplex PCR; TCRdb's copy keeps in-frame clones and lacks some. In the table there are 300,000 to 400,000 clones, about nine tenths of which are singletons. The sample was peripheral blood. The receptors were gathered from a woman aged 45-59 years with COVID-19, enrolled during active disease.

V usage is TRBV7-3 and J usage is TRBJ2-1; D gene uncertain. Germline lookup yields CDR1 SGHTA and CDR2 FQGTGA. V lost 3 bases, J lost 5 bases, and 5 bases lay in between. This CDR3 is built from 12 residues. The CDR3 reads CASSLAHNEQFF. DNA of the CDR3: TGTGCCAGCAGCTTGGCTCACAATGAGCAGTTCTTC.

J is TRBJ2-1 and V is TRBV4-1; D gene ambiguous. Germline V gives CDR1 MGHRA, CDR2 YSYEKL. The CDR3 sequence is 13 residues long. Trimming took 4 bases from V and 4 from J, leaving 8 bases between them. For the CDR3, the DNA is TGCGCCAGCAGCCTAATACTTTACAATGAGCAGTTCTTC. Its translation is CASSLILYNEQFF.

The V call is TRBV3-1 (or the pseudogene TRBV3-2), the J call TRBJ1-1; 7 bases are a match to TRBD1. This CDR3 comprises 14 residues. The trim removed 1 base at V and 5 bases at J, leaving 4 bases unmatched. CDR1 LGHDT and CDR2 YNNKEL come from the germline V gene (reference sequence). This chain's CDR3 is CASSQGDRVTEAFF. As DNA, the CDR3 is TGTGCCAGCAGCCAAGGCGACAGGGTTACTGAAGCTTTCTTT.

This clone came up a few times. The chain employs TRBV5-1 and TRBJ1-4; 9 bases line up with TRBD1. The CDR3 spans 14 residues. V was clipped by 3 bases and J by 4 bases; unmatched bases: 1. In germline, CDR1 is SGHRS, CDR2 YFSETQ. The CDR3 region has the DNA TGCGCCAGCAGCTCGGGACAGGGTAATGAAAAACTGTTTTTT. Its translation: CASSSGQGNEKLFF.

This rearrangement joins TRBV12-3 or TRBV12-4 to TRBJ2-7; D is possibly TRBD1 (6 bases). The CDR3 spans 13 residues. Trimming shortened V by 6 bases and J by 6 bases, and 15 bases separated the two germline ends. The CDR3 nucleotides are TGTGCCAGCAGCACCCAGGGGTACGTCGAGCAGTACTTC. Amino acids: CASSTQGYVEQYF.

The genes are TRBV27 and TRBJ1-2, with 8 bases matching TRBD1. The length of the CDR3 is 15 residues. The ends lost 6 bases at V and 4 bases at J; junction bases unmatched: 10. Germline loops: CDR1 MNHEY, CDR2 SMNVEV (reference sequence). CDR3 sequence (DNA): TGTGCCAGCAGAACTAAGGACAGGGTGGCCTATGGCTACACCTTC. Amino acid sequence: CASRTKDRVAYGYTF.

This chain connects TRBV19 to TRBJ2-2; the match to TRBD2 covers 12 bases. Per germline, CDR1 LNHDA and CDR2 SQIVND (reference sequence). Trimming removed 6 bases from V and 5 bases from J; junction bases left unmatched: 4. This CDR3 spans 15 amino acids. CDR3 DNA sequence: TGTGCCAGTAGCCCGGGACTAGCGGGTACCGGGGAGCTGTTTTTT. Amino acid sequence: CASSPGLAGTGELFF.

The chain recombines TRBV18 with TRBJ2-7, with 8 bases aligning to TRBD2. CDR1 is KGHSH and CDR2 is LQKENI in the germline V gene. This CDR3 spans 15 amino acids. Trimming at V came to 2 bases and at J to 4 bases, leaving 7 bases not matched to a gene. This CDR3 reads CASSPGGLVPYEQYF. Written as DNA, the CDR3 is TGTGCCAGCTCACCAGGGGGACTAGTCCCTTACGAGCAGTACTTC.

This chain links TRBV19 with TRBJ2-5; tentatively, D is TRBD2 (5 bases). The CDR3 totals 13 residues. Germline-derived CDR1 and CDR2 are LNHDA and SQIVND (reference sequence). Trimming removed 7 bases at V and 4 bases at J, with 13 bases between. CDR3: CASKPRGSETQYF. The CDR3 DNA sequence: TGTGCCAGTAAACCCCGAGGGTCAGAGACCCAGTACTTC.

The V gene is TRBV19, the J gene TRBJ1-2, with D possibly matching TRBD1 (6 bases). Germline CDR1 and CDR2: LNHDA and SQIVND (reference sequence). Trimming took off 7 bases at V and 1 base at J, with 13 bases between the two ends. The CDR3 length is 14 residues. This CDR3 is CASITGHLNYGYTF. The CDR3, as DNA: TGTGCCAGTATCACGGGACACCTTAACTATGGCTACACCTTC.

The chain links TRBV11-2 to TRBJ2-1; TRBD2 matches 8 bases. The CDR3 consists of 16 residues. Germline trimming cut 4 bases from V and 3 bases from J; bases unmatched to any gene: 8. Germline V CDR1 and CDR2: SGHAT, FQNNGV. In DNA, the CDR3 is TGTGCCAGCAGCTCATTAGCGGGACTCGGCTACAATGAGCAGTTCTTC. Translation gives CASSSLAGLGYNEQFF.

J is TRBJ2-2 and V is TRBV3-1 (or the pseudogene TRBV3-2), with 13 nucleotides matching TRBD2. Per germline, CDR1 LGHDT and CDR2 YNNKEL (reference sequence). The CDR3 is 18 residues long. The trim removed 2 bases at V and 4 bases at J, leaving 7 bases unmatched. In DNA form, the CDR3 reads TGTGCCAGCAGCCAATACGCGACTAGCGGGAGGAGCACCGGGGAGCTGTTTTTT. This sequence encodes CASSQYATSGRSTGELFF.

This chain connects TRBV24-1 to TRBJ1-5, with D perhaps matching TRBD1 (5 bases). The CDR3 contains 13 residues. CDR1 is KGHDR and CDR2 is SFDVKD in the germline V gene. Trimming pared 4 bases from V and 9 bases from J, leaving 12 bases between. The CDR3 region is CATSEFDSRPQHF. The CDR3 DNA follows: TGTGCCACCAGTGAATTCGACAGTCGGCCCCAGCATTTT.

This clone was seen more than once but under ten times. The CDR3: CASSPLGGYDGYTF. The CDR3 DNA follows: TGTGCCAGCAGCCCCCTGGGGGGTTATGATGGCTACACCTTC. V usage is TRBV3-1 (or the pseudogene TRBV3-2) and J usage is TRBJ1-2; D is perhaps TRBD1 (5 bases). The germline CDR1 and CDR2 sequences are LGHDT and YNNKEL (reference sequence). CDR3 length: 14 residues. Trimming removed 4 bases from V and 6 bases from J, with 15 bases in between.

The chain couples TRBV12-3 or TRBV12-4 to TRBJ2-1; D gene unclear. Trimming shortened V by 6 bases and J by 7 bases, and 13 bases separated the two germline ends. The CDR3 runs 13 residues. DNA of the CDR3: TGTGCCAGCAGCCCAGGCCCCCCAAATGAGCAGTTCTTC. It encodes CASSPGPPNEQFF.

The chain recombines TRBV19 with TRBJ1-5; weak D call: TRBD1 (6 bases). Looked up from germline, CDR1 is LNHDA and CDR2 is SQIVND (reference sequence). This CDR3 contains 12 residues. V was shortened by 6 bases and J by 7 bases, with 10 bases between the two germline ends. The CDR3 here is CASRQGLQPQHF. CDR3 in DNA: TGTGCCAGTAGACAGGGCTTACAGCCCCAGCATTTT.

A single count supports this clone. The V gene is TRBV7-2, the J gene TRBJ2-3, with 8 bases that match TRBD2. Unmatched junction bases numbered 5, after V lost 1 base and J lost 2 bases. The CDR3 has 16 residues. Germline V CDR1 and CDR2: SGHTA, FQGNSA. The CDR3 here is CASSLGIAGNTDTQYF. DNA for the CDR3: TGTGCCAGCAGCTTAGGAATAGCGGGGAACACAGATACGCAGTATTTT.

This sequence joins TRBV7-6 and TRBJ2-5; possibly TRBD2 for D (6 bases). V lost 7 bases, J lost 10 bases, and 19 bases lay in between. The germline CDR1 and CDR2 sequences are SGHVS and FNYEAQ. The CDR3 covers 13 residues. The DNA for the CDR3 is TGTGCCAGCACCCCCGAGAGGCGGAGGGACCAGTACTTC. This translates into CASTPERRRDQYF.

This sequence joins TRBV18 and TRBJ1-1; no definite D call. The CDR3 extends over 14 amino acids. Germline-derived CDR1 and CDR2 are KGHSH and LQKENI. V was pared by 2 bases and J by 4 bases, with 11 bases between. CDR3 nucleotide sequence: TGTGCCAGCTCACCAGCGGGGAGCGGCACTGAAGCTTTCTTT. Translation gives CASSPAGSGTEAFF. The whole variable domain, filled in from reference TRBV18 and TRBJ1-1, reads NAGVMQNPRHLVRRRGQEARLRCSPMKGHSHVYWYRQLPEEGLKFMVYLQKENIIDESGMPKERFSAEFPKEGPSILRIQQVVRGDSAAYFCASSPAGSGTEAFFGQGTRLTVV.

The rearrangement uses TRBV4-1 and TRBJ1-2, with TRBD1 as a possible D gene (5 bases). The CDR3 extends over 16 amino acids. V was shortened by 0 bases and J by 4 bases, with 15 bases between the two germline ends. The V gene's germline CDR1 is MGHRA and CDR2 YSYEKL. The CDR3 region is CASSQDGGGSAYGYTF. The DNA for the CDR3 is TGCGCCAGCAGCCAAGATGGGGGGGGGTCGGCCTATGGCTACACCTTC.

The rearrangement joins TRBV13 to TRBJ2-3, with a weak D call TRBD2 (6 bases). CDR1 is PRHDT, CDR2 FYEKMQ, per germline (reference sequence). The ends were cut back, 2 bases at V and 6 bases at J, with 9 bases in the middle. The CDR3 is 13 residues long. CDR3 DNA sequence: TGTGCCAGCAGCTTAACGGGAGTTGATACGCAGTATTTT. This sequence encodes CASSLTGVDTQYF.

This rearrangement joins TRBV10-3 to TRBJ1-3; 8 bases line up with TRBD1. From germline, CDR1 is ENHRY and CDR2 SYGVKD. The CDR3 length is 15 residues. J lost 0 bases, V lost 6 bases, and 4 bases had no gene match. CDR3 in DNA: TGTGCCATCAGGGCCGGACAGGGCTCTGGAAACACCATATATTTT. It encodes CAIRAGQGSGNTIYF.

This clone appeared once. The V call is TRBV24-1, the J call TRBJ2-1; TRBD2 is a possible D gene (6 bases). The V gene's germline CDR1 is KGHDR and CDR2 SFDVKD. Trimming took 2 bases from V and 3 from J, leaving 19 bases between them. CDR3 length: 18 residues. The CDR3 reads CATSDSGSGSAYYNEQFF. CDR3 coding DNA: TGTGCCACCAGTGATTCTGGCTCCGGGAGCGCCTACTACAATGAGCAGTTCTTC.

The V gene is TRBV6-5, the J gene TRBJ2-3; D is ambiguous. From germline, CDR1 is MNHEY and CDR2 SVGAGI. V dropped 8 bases and J dropped 1 base, with 10 bases sitting between them. The CDR3 has 13 residues. The CDR3 loop is CASAPQRTDTQYF. Here the CDR3 DNA reads TGTGCCAGCGCCCCACAGCGCACAGATACGCAGTATTTT.

This chain uses TRBV10-1 with TRBJ1-1, with TRBD1 identical over 8 bases. The ends lost 0 bases at V and 7 bases at J; junction bases unmatched: 4. The CDR3 runs 14 residues. Per germline, CDR1 WNHNN and CDR2 SYGVQD (reference sequence). CDR3 DNA sequence: TGCGCCAGCAGTGAGTCGGACAGGGCCCGTGAAGCTTTCTTT. Translating gives CASSESDRAREAFF.

This chain connects TRBV6-1 to TRBJ1-3, with D perhaps TRBD1 (5 bases). Germline V gene lookup returns CDR1 MNHNS and CDR2 SASEGT. The V end was cut by 2 bases, the J end by 9 bases, with 17 bases between. The CDR3 spans 15 residues. This CDR3 is CASSERTPGVGTIYF. For the CDR3, the DNA is TGTGCCAGCAGTGAAAGGACACCCGGAGTCGGCACCATATATTTT.

V usage is TRBV18 and J usage is TRBJ2-7; D is possibly TRBD1 (6 bases). CDR3 size: 12 residues. Between the trimmed V and J ends, which lost 4 bases and 3 bases, there was a span of 7 bases. CDR1 and CDR2 from the germline V gene are KGHSH and LQKENI. The CDR3 DNA reads TGTGCCAGCTCACAGGGACACTACGAGCAGTACTTC. Its translation is CASSQGHYEQYF.

The chain uses TRBV30 and TRBJ1-1; 9 positions match TRBD1. Germline V lookup: CDR1 GTSNPN, CDR2 SVGIG (reference sequence). The V and J ends lost 3 bases and 1 base, in that order; junction bases with no gene match: 3. The CDR3 extends over 14 amino acids. This CDR3 reads CAWRGTGRNTEAFF. The CDR3 DNA follows: TGTGCCTGGAGAGGGACAGGGCGGAACACTGAAGCTTTCTTT.

The DNA of the CDR3 is TGTGCCAGCAATCTTGGGACAGGGATATACGAGCAGTACTTC. This encodes CASNLGTGIYEQYF. The rearrangement links TRBV28 to TRBJ2-7; TRBD1 agrees at 9 bases. Germline lookup yields CDR1 MDHEN and CDR2 SYDVKM. V dropped 7 bases and J dropped 4; count of bases not matched to a gene: 8. The CDR3 spans 14 residues.

As regards this clone: A junction boundary mismatches the germline segment, possibly from a read error. The chain combines TRBV6-2 or TRBV6-3 with TRBJ1-3; TRBD1 is a possible D gene (5 bases). There are 11 residues in the CDR3. The V gene's germline CDR1 is MNHEY and CDR2 SVGEGT. The CDR3: CASSYGQLWSF. Here the CDR3 DNA reads TGTGCCAGCAGTTACGGACAACTTTGGTCTTTT.